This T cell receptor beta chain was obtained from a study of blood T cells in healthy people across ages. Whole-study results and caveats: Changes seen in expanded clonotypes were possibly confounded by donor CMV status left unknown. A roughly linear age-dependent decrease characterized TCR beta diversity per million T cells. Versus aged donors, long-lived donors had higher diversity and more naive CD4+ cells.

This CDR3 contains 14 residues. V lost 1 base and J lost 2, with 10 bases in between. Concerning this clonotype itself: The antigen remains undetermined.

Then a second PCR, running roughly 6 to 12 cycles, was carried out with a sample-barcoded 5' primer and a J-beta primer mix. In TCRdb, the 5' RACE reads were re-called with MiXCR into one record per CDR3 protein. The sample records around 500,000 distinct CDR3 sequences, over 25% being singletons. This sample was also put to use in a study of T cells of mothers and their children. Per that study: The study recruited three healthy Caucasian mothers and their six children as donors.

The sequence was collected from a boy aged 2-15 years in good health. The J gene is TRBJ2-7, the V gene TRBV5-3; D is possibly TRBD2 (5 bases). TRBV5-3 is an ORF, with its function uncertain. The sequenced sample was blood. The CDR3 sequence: CARSLKDFTYEQYF. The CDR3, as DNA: TGTGCCAGAAGCTTGAAGGACTTTACCTACGAGCAGTACTTC.